This TCR beta chain was documented in a study of beta chain features in type 1 diabetes. Regarding the study as a whole: Type 1 diabetes patients had VDJ junctions that carried fewer insertions and more deletions. Cells expressing TCR highly could be over-represented by cDNA sequencing.

This clone was counted only a few times. Its target is not known. This CDR3 region has 13 residues. V was shortened by 1 base and J by 6 bases, with 7 bases between the two germline ends. The germline gives CDR1 LNHDA, CDR2 SQIVND (reference sequence). Sequenced material consisted of expressed TCRB transcripts (all of the isolated RNA was reverse transcribed). TCRdb's copy holds only in-frame clones and misses some; the assay was immunoSEQ multiplex PCR. The repertoire consists of about 620,000 clones, with 15% to 17% occurring once and the leading ten covering about 0.097%. Sampling consisted of one heparinised blood draw per donor, averaging about 116 mL. Purity above 98% was achieved in all sorted populations.

Specimen: naive CD4+ T cells from blood. This receptor was taken from a man between 18 and 35 years old in good health. This chain uses TRBV19 with TRBJ2-1; D perhaps matches TRBD1 (6 bases). The CDR3 nucleotides are TGTGCCAGTAGTATAGGAGGGGGCAATGAGCAGTTCTTC. The encoded protein is CASSIGGGNEQFF.